This is a list of T cell receptor beta chains from one sample in a study of shared clonotypes between healthy human individuals. Only in-frame clones appear in the TCRdb table, and some are missing; sequencing was by immunoSEQ multiplex PCR. The sample carries approximately 980,000 clones, 70% to 85% recorded once. The sequencing input was memory CD4+ T cells sorted from blood. These receptors originate from a man aged 18 to 29 in good health. CDR3s include the opening cysteine and the closing phenylalanine or tryptophan. The D gene is left open where the match is weak. Clone size, where shown, is once, few, many, or a class for clones that have expanded.

J: TRBJ2-1
size: .
D: .
V: TRBV19
CDR3: CASSIDATHNEQFF
DNA: TGTGCCAGTAGTATCGACGCAACCCACAATGAGCAGTTCTTC

J: TRBJ1-3
size: .
D: TRBD1
V: TRBV18
CDR3: CASSPDRGGNTIYF
DNA: TGTGCCAGCTCACCCGACAGGGGCGGAAACACCATATATTTT

J: TRBJ2-2
size: .
D: .
V: TRBV6-4
CDR3: CASSDPVMPGDGELFF
DNA: TGTGCCAGCAGTGATCCAGTTATGCCAGGGGATGGGGAGCTGTTTTTT

J: TRBJ1-3
size: .
D: TRBD1
V: TRBV7-9
CDR3: CASSAQTGSLGNTIYF
DNA: TGTGCCAGCAGCGCGCAGACAGGGTCCCTTGGAAACACCATATATTTT

J: TRBJ2-1
size: .
D: TRBD2
V: TRBV25-1
CDR3: CASSEWPSGREQFF
DNA: TGTGCCAGCAGTGAATGGCCTAGCGGGAGAGAGCAGTTCTTC

J: TRBJ2-2
size: .
D: TRBD2
V: TRBV6-6
CDR3: CASSYSGGSTGELFF
DNA: TGTGCCAGCAGTTACTCGGGGGGGAGCACCGGGGAGCTGTTTTTT

J: TRBJ2-7
size: .
D: TRBD2
V: TRBV2
CDR3: CASRSFGGRSYEQYF
DNA: TGTGCCAGCAGAAGCTTTGGCGGGAGGTCATACGAGCAGTACTTC

J: TRBJ2-3
size: .
D: TRBD1
V: TRBV7-6
CDR3: CASSLDKGGNTDTQYF
DNA: TGTGCCAGCAGCTTAGATAAAGGGGGCAACACAGATACGCAGTATTTT

J: TRBJ1-2
size: .
D: TRBD1
V: TRBV2
CDR3: CASRAGTVYGYTF
DNA: TGTGCCAGCAGGGCCGGGACAGTTTATGGCTACACCTTC

J: TRBJ1-3
size: once
D: .
V: TRBV20-1
CDR3: CSASFGNTIYF
DNA: TGCAGTGCTAGCTTCGGAAACACCATATATTTT

J: TRBJ2-2
size: .
D: TRBD1
V: TRBV5-1
CDR3: CASSLLIADRAGELFF
DNA: TGCGCCAGCAGCCTTCTCATAGCGGACAGGGCCGGGGAGCTGTTTTTT

J: TRBJ1-5
size: .
D: .
V: TRBV7-2
CDR3: CASSFAKTGQPQHF
DNA: TGTGCCAGCAGCTTCGCAAAGACCGGTCAGCCCCAGCATTTT

J: TRBJ2-2
size: .
D: TRBD1
V: TRBV7-9
CDR3: CASSSTDRGLDGELFF
DNA: TGTGCCAGCAGCTCCACAGACAGGGGGCTTGACGGGGAGCTGTTTTTT

J: TRBJ2-1
size: .
D: TRBD1
V: TRBV10-3
CDR3: CAISTGGYNEQFF
DNA: TGTGCCATCAGTACAGGGGGCTACAATGAGCAGTTCTTC

J: TRBJ2-1
size: .
D: .
V: TRBV27
CDR3: CASWGTVSSYNEQFF
DNA: TGTGCCAGCTGGGGTACCGTAAGCTCCTACAATGAGCAGTTCTTC

J: TRBJ1-3
size: .
D: .
V: TRBV6-5
CDR3: CASSSQKDGAHTIYF
DNA: TGTGCCAGCAGTTCCCAAAAGGATGGGGCCCACACCATATATTTT

J: TRBJ2-3
size: .
D: .
V: TRBV4-1
CDR3: CASSQEGGVSTDTQYF
DNA: TGCGCCAGCAGCCAAGAAGGAGGCGTTAGCACAGATACGCAGTATTTT

J: TRBJ2-7
size: .
D: .
V: TRBV30
CDR3: CAWSSLFPALVHEQYF
DNA: TGTGCCTGGAGTTCACTTTTCCCTGCATTAGTCCACGAGCAGTACTTC

J: TRBJ1-2
size: .
D: .
V: TRBV6-1
CDR3: CASSESQGSYGYTF
DNA: TGTGCCAGCAGTGAATCCCAGGGCAGCTATGGCTACACCTTC